This T cell receptor (beta chain) stems from a study of blood T cell repertoires in COVID-19. For the study at large: PBMCs, B-cell-depleted T cells, or T cells provided the cDNA or gDNA that made up the material.

The protocol was immunoSEQ multiplex PCR, while the TCRdb copy is restricted to in-frame clones and leaves out a portion. The profile covers just over 300,000 clones, with more than 75% appearing a single time and about 4.2% taken by the ten largest. The cohort comprised adults aged roughly 18 to 95 years residing in around 25 US areas. Participant-given clinical history determined each cohort assignment. Either two negative PCRs, clearance, or symptom resolution qualified Cohort 3 donors as recovered. Germline V gene lookup returns CDR1 LGHDT and CDR2 YNNKEL (reference sequence). Trimming took off 7 bases at V and 1 base at J, with 11 bases between the two ends. This CDR3 spans 14 amino acids.

The rearrangement links TRBV3-1 (or the pseudogene TRBV3-2) to TRBJ2-1; perhaps TRBD1 as D (5 bases). The receptor comes from a man under 40 who had recovered from COVID-19. The specimen was PBMCs or T cells enriched from blood (not recorded which). Here the CDR3 DNA reads TGTGCCAGCACCCCCGACAGTTCCTACAATGAGCAGTTCTTC. Translating gives CASTPDSSYNEQFF.